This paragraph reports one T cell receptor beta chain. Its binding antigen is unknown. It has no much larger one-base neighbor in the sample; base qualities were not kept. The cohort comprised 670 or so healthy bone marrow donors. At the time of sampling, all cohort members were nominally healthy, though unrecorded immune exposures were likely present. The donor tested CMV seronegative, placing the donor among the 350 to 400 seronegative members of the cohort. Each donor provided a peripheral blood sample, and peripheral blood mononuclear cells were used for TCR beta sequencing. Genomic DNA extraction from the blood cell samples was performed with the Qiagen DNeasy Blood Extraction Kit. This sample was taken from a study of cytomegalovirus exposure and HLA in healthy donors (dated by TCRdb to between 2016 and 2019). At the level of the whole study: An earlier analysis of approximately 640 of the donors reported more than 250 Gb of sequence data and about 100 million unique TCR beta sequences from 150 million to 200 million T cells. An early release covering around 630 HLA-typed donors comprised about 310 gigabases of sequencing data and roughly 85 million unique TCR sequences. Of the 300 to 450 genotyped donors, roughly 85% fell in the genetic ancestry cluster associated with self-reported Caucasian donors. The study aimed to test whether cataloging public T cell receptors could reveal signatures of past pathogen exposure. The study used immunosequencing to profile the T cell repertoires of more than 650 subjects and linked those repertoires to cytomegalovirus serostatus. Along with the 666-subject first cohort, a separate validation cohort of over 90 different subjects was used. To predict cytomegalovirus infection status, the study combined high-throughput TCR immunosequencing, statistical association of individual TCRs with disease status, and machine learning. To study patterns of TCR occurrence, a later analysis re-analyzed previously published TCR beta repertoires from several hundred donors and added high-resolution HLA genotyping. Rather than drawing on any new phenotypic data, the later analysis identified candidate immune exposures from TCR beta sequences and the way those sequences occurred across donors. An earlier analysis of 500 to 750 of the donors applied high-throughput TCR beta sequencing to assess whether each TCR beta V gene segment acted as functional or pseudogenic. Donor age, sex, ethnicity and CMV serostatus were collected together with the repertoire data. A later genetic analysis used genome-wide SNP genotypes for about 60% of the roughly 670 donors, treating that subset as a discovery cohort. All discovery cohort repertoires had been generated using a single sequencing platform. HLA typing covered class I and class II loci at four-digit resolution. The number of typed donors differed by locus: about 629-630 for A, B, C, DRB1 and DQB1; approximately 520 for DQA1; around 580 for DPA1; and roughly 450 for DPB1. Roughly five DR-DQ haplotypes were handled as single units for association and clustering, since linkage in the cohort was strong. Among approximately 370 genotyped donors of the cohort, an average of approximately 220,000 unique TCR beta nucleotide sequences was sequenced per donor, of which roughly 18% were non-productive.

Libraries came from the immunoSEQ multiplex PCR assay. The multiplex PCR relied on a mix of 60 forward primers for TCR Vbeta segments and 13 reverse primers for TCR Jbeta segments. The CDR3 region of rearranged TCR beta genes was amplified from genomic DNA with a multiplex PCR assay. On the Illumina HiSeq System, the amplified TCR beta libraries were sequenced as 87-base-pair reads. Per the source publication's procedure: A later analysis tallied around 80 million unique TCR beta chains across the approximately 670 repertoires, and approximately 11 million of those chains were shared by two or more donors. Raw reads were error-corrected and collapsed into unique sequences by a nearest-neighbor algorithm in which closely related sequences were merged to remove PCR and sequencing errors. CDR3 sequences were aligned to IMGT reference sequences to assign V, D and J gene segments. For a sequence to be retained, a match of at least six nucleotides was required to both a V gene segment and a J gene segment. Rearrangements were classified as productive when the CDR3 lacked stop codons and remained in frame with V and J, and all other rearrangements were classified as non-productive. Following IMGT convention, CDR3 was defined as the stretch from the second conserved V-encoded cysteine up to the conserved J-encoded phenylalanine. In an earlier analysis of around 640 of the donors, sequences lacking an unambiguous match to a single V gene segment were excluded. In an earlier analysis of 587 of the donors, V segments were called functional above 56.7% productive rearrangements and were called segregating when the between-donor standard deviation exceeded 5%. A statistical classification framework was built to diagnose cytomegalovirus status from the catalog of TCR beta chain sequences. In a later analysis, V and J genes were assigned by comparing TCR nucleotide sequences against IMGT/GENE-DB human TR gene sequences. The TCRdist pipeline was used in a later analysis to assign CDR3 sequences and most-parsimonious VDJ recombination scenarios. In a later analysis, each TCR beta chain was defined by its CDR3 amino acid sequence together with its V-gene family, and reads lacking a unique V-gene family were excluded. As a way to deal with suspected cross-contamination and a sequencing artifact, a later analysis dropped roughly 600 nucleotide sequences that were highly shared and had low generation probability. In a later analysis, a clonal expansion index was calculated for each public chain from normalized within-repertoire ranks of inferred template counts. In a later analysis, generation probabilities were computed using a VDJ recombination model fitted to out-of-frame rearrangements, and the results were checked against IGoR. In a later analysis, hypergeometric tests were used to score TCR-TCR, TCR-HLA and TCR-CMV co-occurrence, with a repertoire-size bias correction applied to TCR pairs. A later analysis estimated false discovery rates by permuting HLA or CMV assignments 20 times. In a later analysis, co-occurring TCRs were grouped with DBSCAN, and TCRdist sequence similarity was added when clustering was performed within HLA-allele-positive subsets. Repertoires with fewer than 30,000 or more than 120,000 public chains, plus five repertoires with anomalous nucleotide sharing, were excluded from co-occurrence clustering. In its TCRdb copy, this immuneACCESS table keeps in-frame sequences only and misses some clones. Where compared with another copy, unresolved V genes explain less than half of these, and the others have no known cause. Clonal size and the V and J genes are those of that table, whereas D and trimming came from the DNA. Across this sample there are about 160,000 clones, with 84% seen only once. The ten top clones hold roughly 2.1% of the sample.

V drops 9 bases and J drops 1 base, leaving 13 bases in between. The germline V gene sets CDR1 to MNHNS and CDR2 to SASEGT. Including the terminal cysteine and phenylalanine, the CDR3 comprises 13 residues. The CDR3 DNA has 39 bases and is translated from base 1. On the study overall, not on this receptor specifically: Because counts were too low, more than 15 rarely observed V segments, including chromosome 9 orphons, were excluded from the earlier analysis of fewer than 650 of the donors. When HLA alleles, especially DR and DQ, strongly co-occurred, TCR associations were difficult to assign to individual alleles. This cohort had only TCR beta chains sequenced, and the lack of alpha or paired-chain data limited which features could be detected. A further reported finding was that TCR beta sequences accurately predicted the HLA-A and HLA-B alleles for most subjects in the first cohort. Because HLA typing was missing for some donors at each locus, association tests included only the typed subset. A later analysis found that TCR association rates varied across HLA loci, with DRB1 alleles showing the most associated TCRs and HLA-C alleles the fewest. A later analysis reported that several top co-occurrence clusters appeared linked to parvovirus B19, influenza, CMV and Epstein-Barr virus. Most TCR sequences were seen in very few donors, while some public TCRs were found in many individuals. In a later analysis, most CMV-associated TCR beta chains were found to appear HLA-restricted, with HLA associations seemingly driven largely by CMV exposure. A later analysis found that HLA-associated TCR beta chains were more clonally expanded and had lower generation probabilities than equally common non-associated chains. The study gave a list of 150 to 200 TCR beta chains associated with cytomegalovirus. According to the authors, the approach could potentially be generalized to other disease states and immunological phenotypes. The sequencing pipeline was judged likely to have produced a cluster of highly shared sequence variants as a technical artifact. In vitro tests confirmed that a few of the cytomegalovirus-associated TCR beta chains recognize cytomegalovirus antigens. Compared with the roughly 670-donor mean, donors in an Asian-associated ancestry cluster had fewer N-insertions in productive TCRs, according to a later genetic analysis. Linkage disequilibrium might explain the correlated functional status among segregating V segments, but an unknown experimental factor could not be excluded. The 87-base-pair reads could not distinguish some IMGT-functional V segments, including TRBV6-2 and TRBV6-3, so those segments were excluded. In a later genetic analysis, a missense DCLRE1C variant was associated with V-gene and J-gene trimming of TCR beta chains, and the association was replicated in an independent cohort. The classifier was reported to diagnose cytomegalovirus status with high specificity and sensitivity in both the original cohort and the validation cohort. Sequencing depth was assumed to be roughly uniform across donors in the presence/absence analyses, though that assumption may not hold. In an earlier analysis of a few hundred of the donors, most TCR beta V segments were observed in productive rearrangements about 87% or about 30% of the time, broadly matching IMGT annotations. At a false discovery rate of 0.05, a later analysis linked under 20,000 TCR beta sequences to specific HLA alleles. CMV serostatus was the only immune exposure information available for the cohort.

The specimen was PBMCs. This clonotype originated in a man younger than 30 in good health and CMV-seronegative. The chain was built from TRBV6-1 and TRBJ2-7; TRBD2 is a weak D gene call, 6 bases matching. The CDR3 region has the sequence CAREGLRSYEQYF. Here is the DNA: TGTGCCAGGGAGGGTCTGAGGTCCTACGAGCAGTACTTC.